This paragraph covers one T cell receptor beta chain sequence. Its antigen is not known. Other DNA sequences of this sample code for an identical CDR3. The data were obtained in a study of beta chain features in type 1 diabetes. About the study: Comparable age, gender and cell yields were observed in patients relative to healthy donors. Broader study findings: Among type 1 diabetes patients, VDJ junctions had fewer insertions and more deletions. Relative to healthy donors, patients appeared to have naive, central memory and Treg TCRB repertoires that were more similar. All four CD4+ subsets of Type 1 diabetes patients contained TCRB CDR3s that were moderately but significantly shorter.

Expressed TCRB transcripts got sequenced, as all isolated RNA was reverse transcribed. Roughly 3.57 million reads on average were seen across naive, central memory and regulatory T cell samples. The method was immunoSEQ multiplex PCR; TCRdb's version includes in-frame clones alone and lacks a portion of them. The table includes 400,000 or so clones, around 10% detected once. CDR3 size: 14 residues. Germline-derived CDR1 and CDR2 are SGHRS and YFSETQ. The V and J ends lost 1 base and 6 bases respectively, with 10 bases between them. The sample consisted of central memory CD4+ T cells from blood. The clonotype was recovered from a man aged 25-45 years with type 1 diabetes. This chain joins TRBV5-1 and TRBJ2-2, with D uncertain. CDR3 protein: CASSLIPGPGELFF. The CDR3 DNA follows: TGCGCCAGCAGCTTGATCCCCGGCCCCGGGGAGCTGTTTTTT.